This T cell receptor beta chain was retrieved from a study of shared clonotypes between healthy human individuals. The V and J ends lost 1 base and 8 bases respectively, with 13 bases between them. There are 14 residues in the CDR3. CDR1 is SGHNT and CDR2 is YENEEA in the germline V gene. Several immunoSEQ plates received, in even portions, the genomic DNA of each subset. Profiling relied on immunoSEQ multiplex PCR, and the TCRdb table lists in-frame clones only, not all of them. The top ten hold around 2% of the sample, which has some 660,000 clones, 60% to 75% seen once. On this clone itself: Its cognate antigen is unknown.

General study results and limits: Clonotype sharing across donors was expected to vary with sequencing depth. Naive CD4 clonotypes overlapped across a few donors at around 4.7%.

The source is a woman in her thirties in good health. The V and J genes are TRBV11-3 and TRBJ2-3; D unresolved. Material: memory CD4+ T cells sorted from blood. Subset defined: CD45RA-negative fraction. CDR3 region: CASSLGADVGTQYF. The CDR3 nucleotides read TGTGCCAGCAGCTTAGGGGCCGACGTGGGTACGCAGTATTTT. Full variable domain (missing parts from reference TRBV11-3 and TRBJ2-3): EAGVVQSPRYKIIEKKQPVAFWCNPISGHNTLYWYLQNLGQGPELLIRYENEEAVDDSQLPKDRFSAERLKGVDSTLKIQPAELGDSAVYLCASSLGADVGTQYFGPGTRLTVL.